The clone carrying this T cell receptor beta chain was observed a few times. Its antigen is unidentified. TCRdb re-called the reads with MiXCR, one entry per CDR3 protein. The repertoire holds fewer than 550,000 distinct CDR3 sequences, with less than 30% as singletons. The record originates from a study of T cell repertoires in cytomegalovirus infection. Study in general: Indicated by public TCR beta signatures were CMV infection and matching HLA type. Whole-study results and caveats: Totalled public TCR beta family frequency picked out people who carried CMV plus the relevant HLA. HLA-C-restricted, CMV-specific TCR beta clonotypes were dominant ex vivo.

CDR1 is SEHNR, CDR2 FQNEAQ, per germline (reference sequence). The CDR3 loop spans 17 amino acids. With 5 bases removed from V and 4 bases from J, the gap between germline ends came to 21 bases. V gene TRBV7-9 combines with J gene TRBJ1-3; possible D gene TRBD1, 5 bases. Sample: PBMCs. The receptor comes from a human donor in good health (CMV status not recorded). Some clones in this sample may be carry-over from other donors' samples. In DNA, the CDR3 is TGTGCCAGCAGCCAATTTAGGGGAGCGCTCGGAGGAAACACCATATATTTT. Its protein product is CASSQFRGALGGNTIYF. The full variable domain, in which reference TRBV7-9 and TRBJ1-3 provide the parts outside the CDR3, is DTGVSQNPRHKITKRGQNVTFRCDPISEHNRLYWYRQTLGQGPEFLTYFQNEAQLEKSRLLSDRFSAERPKGSFSTLEIQRTEQGDSAMYLCASSQFRGALGGNTIYFGEGSWLTVV.